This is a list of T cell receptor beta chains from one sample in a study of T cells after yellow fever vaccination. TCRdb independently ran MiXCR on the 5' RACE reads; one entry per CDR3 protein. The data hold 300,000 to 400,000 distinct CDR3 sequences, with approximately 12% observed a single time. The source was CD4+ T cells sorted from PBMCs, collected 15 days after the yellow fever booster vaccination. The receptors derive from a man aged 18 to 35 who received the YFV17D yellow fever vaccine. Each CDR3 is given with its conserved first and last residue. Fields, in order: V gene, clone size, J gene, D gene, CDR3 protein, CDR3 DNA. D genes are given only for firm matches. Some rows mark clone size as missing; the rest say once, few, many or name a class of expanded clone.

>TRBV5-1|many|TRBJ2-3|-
CASSTDPQTYTDTQYF
TGCGCCAGCAGCACAGACCCCCAGACCTACACAGATACGCAGTATTTT
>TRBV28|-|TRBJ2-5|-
CAGDRKETQYF
TGTGCCGGAGACAGGAAAGAGACCCAGTACTTC
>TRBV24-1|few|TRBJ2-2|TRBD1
CATSDPTGGYNTGELFF
TGTGCCACCAGTGACCCGACAGGGGGCTACAACACCGGGGAGCTGTTTTTT
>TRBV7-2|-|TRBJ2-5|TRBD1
CASNSPGQRETQYF
TGTGCCAGCAACTCCCCGGGACAGCGAGAGACCCAGTACTTC
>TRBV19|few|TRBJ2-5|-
CASIGKTQETQYF
TGTGCCAGTATCGGGAAAACACAAGAGACCCAGTACTTC
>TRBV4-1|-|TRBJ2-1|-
CASSQEGGVYNEQFF
TGCGCCAGCAGCCAAGAGGGCGGAGTTTACAATGAGCAGTTCTTC
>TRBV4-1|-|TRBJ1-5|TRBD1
CASSSRYPGQGNQPQHF
TGCGCCAGCAGCTCAAGATATCCCGGACAGGGCAATCAGCCCCAGCATTTT
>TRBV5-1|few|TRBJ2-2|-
CASSLDAGIIGNGELFF
TGCGCCAGCAGCTTGGACGCGGGGATTATCGGTAACGGGGAGCTGTTTTTT
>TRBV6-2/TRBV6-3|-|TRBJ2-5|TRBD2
CASRRTSGAQETQYF
TGTGCCAGCAGACGGACTAGCGGGGCACAAGAGACCCAGTACTTC
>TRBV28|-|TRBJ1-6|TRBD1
CASSFTGGRPNNSPLHF
TGTGCCAGCAGTTTTACAGGGGGCAGACCTAATAATTCACCCCTCCACTTT
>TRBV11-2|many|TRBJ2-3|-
CASSSRAKHTDTQYF
TGTGCCAGCAGCTCCCGGGCCAAGCACACAGATACGCAGTATTTT
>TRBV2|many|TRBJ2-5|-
CASSEVGWAETQYF
TGTGCCAGCAGTGAAGTCGGCTGGGCAGAGACCCAGTACTTC
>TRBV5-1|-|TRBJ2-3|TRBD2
CASSLTSGTADTQYF
TGCGCCAGCAGCTTGACTAGCGGGACGGCAGATACGCAGTATTTT
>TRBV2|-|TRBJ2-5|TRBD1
CASSLQGVEETQYF
TGTGCCAGCAGTTTACAGGGGGTCGAGGAGACCCAGTACTTC
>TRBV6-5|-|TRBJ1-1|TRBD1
CASSYGQGLNTEAFF
TGTGCCAGCAGCTATGGACAGGGATTGAACACTGAAGCTTTCTTT
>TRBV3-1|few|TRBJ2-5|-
CASSLPSETQYF
TGTGCCAGCAGCCTCCCCTCAGAGACCCAGTACTTC
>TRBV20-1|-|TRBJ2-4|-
CSARELAKNIQYF
TGCAGTGCCAGAGAGTTAGCCAAAAACATTCAGTACTTC
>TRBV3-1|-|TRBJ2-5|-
CASSPHGREETQYF
TGTGCCAGCAGCCCCCACGGTCGAGAAGAGACCCAGTACTTC
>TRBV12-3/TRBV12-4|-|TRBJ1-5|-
CASSQGPPNQPQHF
TGTGCCAGCAGCCAGGGACCGCCCAATCAGCCCCAGCATTTT
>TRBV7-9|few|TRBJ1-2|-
CASSLGQLSNYGYTF
TGTGCCAGCAGCTTAGGGCAGCTCTCTAACTATGGCTACACCTTC
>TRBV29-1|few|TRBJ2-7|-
CSVADSGYEQYF
TGCAGCGTTGCTGACTCGGGGTACGAGCAGTACTTC
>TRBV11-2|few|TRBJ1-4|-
CASSLAFGEKLFF
TGTGCCAGCAGCTTAGCCTTTGGTGAAAAACTGTTTTTT
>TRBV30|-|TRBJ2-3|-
CAWSDSGDTQYF
TGTGCCTGGAGTGATTCTGGAGATACGCAGTATTTT
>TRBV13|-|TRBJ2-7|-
CASSAPNVAHRNDLSYEQYF
TGTGCCAGCAGCGCACCGAACGTCGCGCACCGGAACGACCTCTCCTACGAGCAGTACTTC
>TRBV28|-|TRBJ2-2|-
CASSLSRGPPNTGELFF
TGTGCCAGCAGTTTATCTCGGGGGCCTCCGAACACCGGGGAGCTGTTTTTT
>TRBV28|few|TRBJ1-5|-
CAPYGGWGQPQHF
TGTGCCCCGTACGGGGGATGGGGTCAGCCCCAGCATTTT
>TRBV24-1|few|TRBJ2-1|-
CATSDLVVGHSSYNEQFF
TGTGCCACCAGTGATTTGGTAGTCGGACATAGCTCCTACAATGAGCAGTTCTTC
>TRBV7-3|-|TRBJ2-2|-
CASSLGVALNAGELFF
TGTGCCAGCAGCTTAGGTGTTGCGTTAAACGCCGGGGAGCTGTTTTTT
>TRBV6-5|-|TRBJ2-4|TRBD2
CASSYRGGEPDIQYF
TGTGCCAGCAGTTACCGGGGGGGGGAGCCAGACATTCAGTACTTC